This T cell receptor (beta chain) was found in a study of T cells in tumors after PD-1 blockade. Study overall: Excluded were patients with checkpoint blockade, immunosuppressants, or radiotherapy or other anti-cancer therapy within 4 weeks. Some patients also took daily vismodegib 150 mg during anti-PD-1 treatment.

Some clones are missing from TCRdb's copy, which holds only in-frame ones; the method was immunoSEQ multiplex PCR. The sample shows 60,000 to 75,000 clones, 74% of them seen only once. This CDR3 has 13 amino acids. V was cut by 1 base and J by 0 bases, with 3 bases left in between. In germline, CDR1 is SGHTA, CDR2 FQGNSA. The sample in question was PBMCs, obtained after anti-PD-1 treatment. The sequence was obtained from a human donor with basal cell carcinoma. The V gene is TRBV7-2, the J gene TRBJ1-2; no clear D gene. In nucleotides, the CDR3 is TGTGCCAGCAGCTTAGGCACTAACTATGGCTACACCTTC. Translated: CASSLGTNYGYTF.